This T cell receptor (beta chain) was captured in a study of beta chain features in type 1 diabetes. This clone has a count of ten or more. Each donor gave one heparinised blood draw averaging around 120 mL. Expressed TCRB transcripts were sequenced because the entire RNA isolate underwent reverse transcription. Using immunoSEQ multiplex PCR, the repertoire was profiled, and TCRdb retains in-frame clones only, with some absent. Among roughly 500,000 clones, around 10% were seen once, and the ten largest hold about 0.045%. V gave up 6 bases and J gave up 8 bases, with 9 bases separating them. The germline V gene encodes CDR1 SGHRS and CDR2 YFSETQ. There are 11 residues in the CDR3.

The chain carries TRBV5-1 and TRBJ2-4; D is unresolved. The sequenced sample was naive CD4+ T cells from blood. This receptor was taken from a young woman in good health. The CDR3 nucleotides are TGCGCCAGCAAAAATGAACACATTCAGTACTTC. This codes for CASKNEHIQYF.